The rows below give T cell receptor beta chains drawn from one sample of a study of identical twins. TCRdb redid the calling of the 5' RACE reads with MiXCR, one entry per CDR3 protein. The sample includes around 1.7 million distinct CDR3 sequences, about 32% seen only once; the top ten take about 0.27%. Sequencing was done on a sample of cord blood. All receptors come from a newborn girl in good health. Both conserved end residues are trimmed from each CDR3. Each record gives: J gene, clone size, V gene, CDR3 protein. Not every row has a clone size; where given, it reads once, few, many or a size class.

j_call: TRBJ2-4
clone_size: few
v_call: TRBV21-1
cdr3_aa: ASIPTGSKNIQY

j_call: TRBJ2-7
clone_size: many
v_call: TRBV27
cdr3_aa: ASSLGSRSYEQY

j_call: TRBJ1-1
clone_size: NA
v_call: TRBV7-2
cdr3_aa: ASSPYLGQGGIEAF

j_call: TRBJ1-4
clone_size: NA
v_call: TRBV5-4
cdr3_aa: ASSPNGWNEKLF

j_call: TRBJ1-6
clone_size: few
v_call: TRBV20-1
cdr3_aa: SARAQGRNSPLH

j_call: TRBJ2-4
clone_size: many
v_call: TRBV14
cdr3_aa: ASSQELDPGHVAKNIQY

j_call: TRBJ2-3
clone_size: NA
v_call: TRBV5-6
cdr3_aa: ASSLSRDFTDTQY

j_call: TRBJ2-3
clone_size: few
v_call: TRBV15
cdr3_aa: ATSRDLSLDTQY

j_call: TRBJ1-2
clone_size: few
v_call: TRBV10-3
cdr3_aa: ATRDRGISNGYT

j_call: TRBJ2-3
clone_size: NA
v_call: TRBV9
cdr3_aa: ASSVGAEGYTQY

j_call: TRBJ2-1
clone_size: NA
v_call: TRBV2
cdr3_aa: ASSERETPQQF

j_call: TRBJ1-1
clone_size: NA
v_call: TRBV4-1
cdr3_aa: ASSWRQGEAF

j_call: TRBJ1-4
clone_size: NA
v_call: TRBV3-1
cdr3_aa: ASSHRAGATNEKLF

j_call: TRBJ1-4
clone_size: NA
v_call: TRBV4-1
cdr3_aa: ASSQLGRFNEKPF

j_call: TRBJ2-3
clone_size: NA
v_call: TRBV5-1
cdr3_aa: ASSRWREPTDTQY

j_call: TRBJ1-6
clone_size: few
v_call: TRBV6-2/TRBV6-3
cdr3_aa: ASSARRSIQPLH

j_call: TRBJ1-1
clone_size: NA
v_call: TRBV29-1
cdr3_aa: SVHSDRNTEAF

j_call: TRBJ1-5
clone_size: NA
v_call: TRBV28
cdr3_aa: ASSPVGKSNQPQH

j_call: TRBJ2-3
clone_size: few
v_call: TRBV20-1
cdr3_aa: SAREGLVVDTQY

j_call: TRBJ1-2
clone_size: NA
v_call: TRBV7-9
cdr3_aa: ASSRTTAANYGYT

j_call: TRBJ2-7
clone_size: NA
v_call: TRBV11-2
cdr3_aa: ASSVLRRQGWHEQY

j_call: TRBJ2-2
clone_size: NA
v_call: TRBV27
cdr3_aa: ASSSLLATNTGELF

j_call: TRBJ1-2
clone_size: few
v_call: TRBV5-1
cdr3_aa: ASSPWTDLPNYGYT

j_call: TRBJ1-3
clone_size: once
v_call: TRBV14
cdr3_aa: ASSLRDFGNTIY

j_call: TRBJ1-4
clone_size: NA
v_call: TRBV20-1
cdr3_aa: SARKLAGREKLF

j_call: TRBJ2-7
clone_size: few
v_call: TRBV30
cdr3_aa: AWNLGTSGSYEQY

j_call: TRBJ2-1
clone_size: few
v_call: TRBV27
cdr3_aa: ASSLLDSSRGYNEQF

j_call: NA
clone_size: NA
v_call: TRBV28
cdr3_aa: ASSFMGQGTTKTIQY

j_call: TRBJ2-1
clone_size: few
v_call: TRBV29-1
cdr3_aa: SVARQGGNEQF

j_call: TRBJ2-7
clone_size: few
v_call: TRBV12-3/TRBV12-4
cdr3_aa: ASSLVSISYEQY

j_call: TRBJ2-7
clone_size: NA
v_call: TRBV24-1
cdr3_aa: ATSVSGTSYEQY

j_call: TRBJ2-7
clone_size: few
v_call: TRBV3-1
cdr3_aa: ASSQDLRKQY

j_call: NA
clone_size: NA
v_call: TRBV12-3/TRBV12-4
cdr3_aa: ASSLGGLVLGEQY

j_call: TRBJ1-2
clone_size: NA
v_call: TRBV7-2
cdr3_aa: ASSFQGAMGYGYT

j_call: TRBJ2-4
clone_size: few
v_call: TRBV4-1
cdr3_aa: ASSHFVAGRVAKNIQY

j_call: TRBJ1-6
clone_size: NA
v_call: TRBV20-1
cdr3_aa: SARDRQTYSPLH

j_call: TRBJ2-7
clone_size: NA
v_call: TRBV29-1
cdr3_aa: SVWKAGPHEQY

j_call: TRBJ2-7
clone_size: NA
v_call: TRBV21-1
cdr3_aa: ASSKGGLYEQY

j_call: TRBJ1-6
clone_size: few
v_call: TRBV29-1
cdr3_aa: SVRDRGNSPLH

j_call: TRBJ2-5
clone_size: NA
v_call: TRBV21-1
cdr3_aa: ASSIFTRLASETQY

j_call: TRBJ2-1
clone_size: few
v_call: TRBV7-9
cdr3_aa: ASSFPLIGAGDPYNEQF

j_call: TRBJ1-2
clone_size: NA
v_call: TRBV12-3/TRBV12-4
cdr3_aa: ASSSALRGHGYT

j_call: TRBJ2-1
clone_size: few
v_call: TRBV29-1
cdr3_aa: SVDGDDGRGEQF

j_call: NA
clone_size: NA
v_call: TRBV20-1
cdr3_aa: SAGGLAASPYEQY

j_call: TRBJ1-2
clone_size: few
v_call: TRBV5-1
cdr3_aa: ASSSIDGNYGYT

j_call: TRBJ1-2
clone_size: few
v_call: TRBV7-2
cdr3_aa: ASSLGKLGSYGYT

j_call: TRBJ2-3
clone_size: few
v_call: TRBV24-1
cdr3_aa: ATGEKNTDTQY